The TCR beta chain described here comes from a study of blood T cell repertoires in COVID-19. Study-level background: Italy, Spain and the United States were the sources of the convalescent and acute COVID-19 samples. The cDNA or gDNA used as material had been derived from T cells, B-cell-depleted T cells, or PBMCs.

Study processing details: Researchers report that nucleated cell counts were estimated from reference gene primer amplification. Clones were read by immunoSEQ multiplex PCR, and TCRdb kept only the in-frame ones, dropping some. The DNA was the basis for D and trimming; V, J and clone size are from that table. This sample yields around 97,000 clones, of which around 80% are seen a single time; less than 11% belongs to the top ten. V gave up 3 bases and J gave up 2 bases, with 8 bases separating them. CDR3 size: 13 residues. Per the germline V gene, CDR1 is SGHDN and CDR2 is FVKESK. The rearrangement uses TRBV14 and TRBJ2-7, with D tentatively TRBD1 (6 bases). Sequenced: peripheral blood. The sequence came from a man between 65 and 85 years old with acute or convalescent COVID-19. The CDR3 protein is CASSQWDTYEQYF. The DNA for the CDR3 is TGTGCCAGCAGCCAGTGGGACACCTACGAGCAGTACTTC.